The 12 T cell receptor beta chains reported below all come from one sample, sequenced in a study of blood T cells in healthy people across ages. Primed by a sample-barcoded 5' primer and a J-beta primer mix, a second PCR proceeded for about 7 to 12 cycles. Via MiXCR, TCRdb re-called the 5' RACE reads, giving one row per CDR3 protein. The sample includes 1.8 million or so distinct CDR3 sequences, around 40% of them seen just once. Material: blood. The receptors stem from a human donor in good health.

This clonotype was seen more than once but under ten times. This rearrangement joins TRBV29-1 to TRBJ1-2, with 7 bases identical to TRBD1. The germline CDR1 and CDR2 sequences are SQVTM and ANQGSEA. The CDR3 runs 12 residues. CDR3 residues: CSVLTGEDGYTF. DNA of the CDR3: TGCAGTGTCCTAACAGGGGAGGATGGCTACACCTTC. The full variable domain, its missing parts supplied by reference TRBV29-1 and TRBJ1-2, is SAVISQKPSRDICQRGTSLTIQCQVDSQVTMMFWYRQQPGQSLTLIATANQGSEATYESGFVIDKFPISRPNLTFSTLTVSNMSPEDSSIYLCSVLTGEDGYTFGSGTRLTVV.

The chain links TRBV12-3 or TRBV12-4 to TRBJ2-7; no clear D gene. This CDR3 spans 13 amino acids. Trimming cost V 4 bases and J 6 bases, with 13 bases left between them. In nucleotides, the CDR3 is TGTGCCAGCAGTTCAGATTATGGGCTCGAGCAGTACTTC. Its translation: CASSSDYGLEQYF.

The rearrangement uses TRBV10-3 and TRBJ1-6; TRBD1 matches at 9 bases. Germline CDR1 and CDR2: ENHRY and SYGVKD. V lost 0 bases to trimming and J lost 13 bases; unmatched junction nucleotides: 10. This CDR3 region has 16 residues. The CDR3: CAISESGQGILTPLHF. The CDR3 coding sequence is TGTGCCATCAGTGAGTCTGGACAGGGGATTTTAACGCCCCTCCACTTT.

This clonotype was counted between two and nine times. The rearrangement links TRBV11-3 to TRBJ2-5; perhaps TRBD1 as D (6 bases). Germline V gene sequence: CDR1 SGHNT, CDR2 YENEEA. The germline V and J ends were trimmed by 1 base and 2 bases, with 8 bases remaining between them. The CDR3 loop spans 14 amino acids. The CDR3 loop reads CASSLGTEQETQYF. The CDR3 DNA reads as TGTGCCAGCAGCTTAGGGACAGAACAAGAGACCCAGTACTTC.

This chain joins TRBV11-3 and TRBJ2-5; a weak D match, TRBD2 (6 bases). Germline CDR1 is SGHNT and CDR2 is YENEEA. The V end lost 3 bases, the J end lost 1 base, and 9 bases lay between the germline ends. There are 14 residues in the CDR3. This chain's CDR3 is CASSFWDFQETQYF. CDR3 DNA sequence: TGTGCCAGCAGCTTTTGGGACTTCCAAGAGACCCAGTACTTC.

A few counts support this clonotype. The rearrangement links TRBV6-5 to TRBJ2-5; tentatively, D is TRBD2 (7 bases). This CDR3 is 15 amino acids long. Germline V CDR1 and CDR2: MNHEY, SVGAGI. V lost 5 bases to trimming and J lost 2 bases, with 15 bases between them. CDR3 sequence (DNA): TGTGCCAGCAGTCAAGCGGGACACGTTCAAGAGACCCAGTACTTC. Protein sequence: CASSQAGHVQETQYF.

This clonotype appeared once. The chain recombines TRBV3-1 with TRBJ1-5, with TRBD1 as a possible D gene (6 bases). V lost 3 bases, J lost 4 bases, and 13 bases lay in between. The germline gives CDR1 LGHDT, CDR2 YNNKEL (reference sequence). This CDR3 comprises 15 residues. Written as DNA, the CDR3 is TGTGCCAGCAGCCAGCTGTGGGGGACAAATCAGCCCCAGCATTTT. Residues: CASSQLWGTNQPQHF.

This clonotype has only a few counts. The rearrangement joins TRBV20-1 to TRBJ2-4; D unresolved. TRBJ2-7 explains the end of the DNA better; the J call may be wrong. CDR1 is DFQATT and CDR2 is SNEGSKA in the germline V gene (reference sequence). This CDR3 has 15 residues. The CDR3 DNA is TGCAGTGCTAGAGGCGTTGGCGGAGTTACCAACGAGCAGTACTTC. Its protein is CSARGVGGVTNEQYF.

This clonotype was seen a handful of times. This chain uses TRBV28 with TRBJ2-7; 8 bases line up with TRBD1. Germline trimming cut 6 bases from V and 0 bases from J; bases unmatched to any gene: 10. Germline-derived CDR1 and CDR2 are MDHEN and SYDVKM. The CDR3 is made up of 16 amino acids. Here the CDR3 reads CASREGTGRPSYEQYF. Here the CDR3 DNA reads TGTGCCAGCAGGGAGGGGACAGGCCGCCCCTCCTACGAGCAGTACTTC.

The chain employs TRBV11-2 and TRBJ2-1; 8 bases fit TRBD1. Germline CDR1 reads SGHAT; CDR2 reads FQNNGV. The ends lost 5 bases at V and 6 bases at J; junction bases unmatched: 9. CDR3 length equals 15 residues. The CDR3 DNA sequence: TGTGCCAGCAGCGCACAGGGGGTAAGAAGCAATGAGCAGTTCTTC. It encodes CASSAQGVRSNEQFF.

The table lists this clonotype with a few counts. The gene calls are TRBV7-7 and TRBJ2-5; perhaps D is TRBD1 or TRBD2 (6 bases each). This CDR3 contains 14 residues. In germline, CDR1 is SSHAT, CDR2 FNYEAQ (reference sequence). With 6 bases removed from V and 5 bases from J, the gap between germline ends came to 16 bases. CDR3 sequence reads: CASSREGDWETQYF. CDR3 DNA sequence: TGTGCCAGCAGTCGAGAGGGGGACTGGGAGACCCAGTACTTC.

The J gene is TRBJ2-1, the V gene TRBV15; D ambiguous. The ends were cut back, 0 bases at V and 6 bases at J, with 3 bases in the middle. The CDR3 has 12 amino acids. The germline CDR1 and CDR2 sequences are LNHNV and YYDKDF (reference sequence). Written as DNA, the CDR3 is TGTGCCACCAGCAGAGAAGGCAATGAGCAGTTCTTC. Encoded protein: CATSREGNEQFF.